Listed below are T cell receptor beta chains from one sample, sequenced in a study of blood T cells in healthy people across ages. In TCRdb, the 5' RACE reads were re-called with MiXCR into one record per CDR3 protein. The table includes nearly 800,000 distinct CDR3 sequences, around three fifths detected once. The sequenced material came from blood. These TCRs come from a middle-aged man in good health. Each CDR3 is given with its conserved first and last residue. Each record gives: clone size, V gene, J gene, D gene, CDR3 DNA, CDR3 protein. The D gene is left open where the match is weak. For some rows the clone size is stated as once, few or many, or as a class when expanded; others skip it.

NA	TRBV29-1	TRBJ2-6	TRBD1	TGCAGCGTTACAGGGGTCGCAGGGGCCAACGTCCTGACTTTC	CSVTGVAGANVLTF
NA	TRBV6-5	TRBJ2-1	NA	TGTGCCAGCAGTTTTCGATCCGGGTCAGGGGAATACAATGAGCAGTTCTTC	CASSFRSGSGEYNEQFF
few	TRBV4-3	TRBJ2-1	TRBD2	TGCGCCAGCAGCCAAGGTCTGGGGGGGAATGAGCAGTTCTTC	CASSQGLGGNEQFF
NA	TRBV9	TRBJ2-1	TRBD1	TGTGCCAGCAGCGTGAGCGGACAGGGGGGGTACAATGAGCAGTTCTTC	CASSVSGQGGYNEQFF
NA	TRBV5-1	TRBJ2-3	NA	TGCGCCAGCAGCCGGCGTCCGGCAAACACAGATACGCAGTATTTT	CASSRRPANTDTQYF
NA	TRBV6-5	TRBJ1-4	NA	TGTGCCAGCAGTTACTCGAGAGTTCAGGACGCAACTAATGAAAAACTGTTTTTT	CASSYSRVQDATNEKLFF
NA	TRBV6-1	TRBJ2-5	NA	TGTGCCAGCAGTGAAAGTCGGGGAGTTGGCGAGACCCAGTACTTC	CASSESRGVGETQYF
NA	TRBV7-3	TRBJ2-5	NA	TGTGCCAGCAGCTTAACGGGGGGGCGGGGCCAAGAGACCCAGTACTTC	CASSLTGGRGQETQYF
NA	TRBV25-1	TRBJ1-2	NA	TGTGCCAGCAGTGCGATCGGGAACTATGACTACACCTTC	CASSAIGNYDYTF
NA	TRBV7-2	TRBJ2-7	TRBD2	TGTGCCAGCAGCTTGGGGGGGACTAGCGGGAGACGAAACGAGCAGTACTTC	CASSLGGTSGRRNEQYF
NA	TRBV6-5	TRBJ1-2	NA	TGTGCCAGCAGTTACTCGCAGGGCAGGAGAGGAGGCTACACCTTC	CASSYSQGRRGGYTF
few	TRBV7-9	TRBJ2-1	NA	TGTGCCAGCAGCCCTCGTATATTGCCCCATGAGCAGTTCTTC	CASSPRILPHEQFF
few	TRBV27	TRBJ1-6	NA	TGTGCCAGCAGTTTACGAACAGTCCACTATTCACCCCTCCACTTT	CASSLRTVHYSPLHF
NA	TRBV6-5	TRBJ1-2	TRBD1	TGTGCCAGCAGTTACTTCCCGCAGGGGGCGAGTGGCTACACCTTC	CASSYFPQGASGYTF
NA	TRBV25-1	TRBJ2-1	NA	TGTGCCAGCAGTGAATCCGGGACGGACTACAATGAGCAGTTCTTC	CASSESGTDYNEQFF
many	TRBV20-1	TRBJ1-2	NA	TGCAGTGCTAGCCCGGAGGAGTATGGCTACACCTTC	CSASPEEYGYTF
NA	TRBV20-1	TRBJ1-5	TRBD1	TGCAGTACTAGGATAAGGGGGCTTCGCAATCAGCCCCAGCATTTT	CSTRIRGLRNQPQHF
NA	TRBV5-5	TRBJ2-1	TRBD1	TGTGCCAGCAGCTTCGAAGGGACAGGGCCCTACAATGAGCAGTTCTTC	CASSFEGTGPYNEQFF
NA	TRBV6-1	TRBJ1-2	NA	TGTGCCAGCAGTGAAGGGCTCCGTGGAGTCCTCTATGGCTACACCTTC	CASSEGLRGVLYGYTF
few	TRBV20-1	TRBJ2-6	NA	TGCAGTGCGGGGGACCCTGGGGCCAACGTCCTGACTTTC	CSAGDPGANVLTF
NA	TRBV24-1	TRBJ2-3	TRBD1	TGTGCCACCAGTGATCCGGGACAGGGGTACACAGATACGCAGTATTTT	CATSDPGQGYTDTQYF
NA	TRBV7-3	TRBJ2-2	NA	TGTGCCAGCAGCGCGAGGACCCACGCGAACACCGGGGAGCTGTTTTTT	CASSARTHANTGELFF
few	TRBV15	TRBJ2-7	NA	TGTGCCACCAGTATGGAGGGCTCCTACGAGCAGTACTTC	CATSMEGSYEQYF
once	TRBV9	TRBJ2-7	NA	TGTGCCAGCAGCGCCTCGACAGGAAATGCCTACAATGAGCAGTACTTC	CASSASTGNAYNEQYF
NA	TRBV2	TRBJ1-2	NA	TGTGCCAGCAGCGCGGAAGGGACCTATGGCTACACCTTC	CASSAEGTYGYTF
NA	TRBV7-2	TRBJ2-5	NA	TGTGCCAGCAGCTCCATGCCTCAAGAGACCCAGTACTTC	CASSSMPQETQYF
few	TRBV2	TRBJ2-7	TRBD2	TGTGCCAGCAGGCGGGGACTAGGGCGGCCCTACAATGAGCAGTACTTC	CASRRGLGRPYNEQYF
NA	TRBV29-1	TRBJ1-2	NA	TGCAGCGTCCTCAGGGCGGAGGGGTATGGCTACACCTTC	CSVLRAEGYGYTF